This T cell receptor beta chain was captured by sequencing in a study of T cells after yellow fever vaccination (dated by TCRdb to between 2017 and 2020). About the full investigation: The SMART-Seq v4 Ultra Low Input RNA kit was used to prepare libraries from fractions with low cell numbers. To follow T-cell clones before and after both primary and booster YFV17D yellow fever vaccination, bulk TCR alpha and beta repertoires underwent longitudinal sequencing. Blood samples were taken at several timepoints before and after primary and secondary immunization, and bulk PBMC replicates and cell subsets were isolated. Two healthy male donors made up the cohort, one aged 18 to 30 years and the other aged 30 to 40 years.

The CDR3 covers 13 residues, taking in both the cysteine and the phenylalanine. The entry retains the CDR3 DNA only, 39 bases that are in frame from base 1. The junction carries 8 bases between V and J, which are trimmed by 3 bases and 5 bases respectively. From a lookup of the germline V gene, CDR1 and CDR2 are SGHVS and FQNEAQ. TCR cDNA was synthesized by 5'RACE template switching, which introduced a universal primer site and unique molecular identifiers. Priming of cDNA synthesis was performed from both the TCR alpha and TCR beta constant segments. Library amplification involved two PCR steps, and the second step added sample barcodes and sequencing adapters. Sequencing of libraries was done on Illumina HiSeq 2500 (2x100 bp) or NovaSeq (2x150 bp). On the study's bioinformatics: MIGEC was used to demultiplex reads and collapse the reads into UMI consensus sequences, and MiXCR was used for V(D)J alignment. Vaccine-responding clonotypes were identified with edgeR using replicate PBMC samples, with FDR below 0.01 and a log2 fold change above 5 up to day 15 being required. Each bulk clonotype was labeled CD4 or CD8 based on which sequenced repertoire, CD4 or CD8, contained the clonotype at higher abundance. The public reads were reprocessed in TCRdb via fastp at Q25 and MiXCR, keeping in-frame beta chains. For every CDR3 protein sequence, its rows merge into one entry that carries the most common genes and DNA. TCRdb assigned the V and J calls; the authors' analysis was not used. The sample table holds 300,000 or so distinct CDR3 sequences, of which roughly 13% were seen once. Roughly 0.5% of the sample comes from the top ten.

Study-wide findings and limitations: After the booster, most clones that had expanded after primary vaccination were detected again (about 97% of CD4 and more than 85% of CD8), suggesting broad maintenance of memory. Computational filtering was required because FACS-sorted repertoires could contain abundant contaminating clonotypes from the bulk population. The secondary T-cell response was found to be weaker but faster than the primary response, with a peak reached on day 5 rather than on day 15. Because the study included only a couple of donors, the extent to which the findings can be generalized is limited. A small fraction of clonotypes appeared in both the CD4 and CD8 compartments, likely as a result of convergent recombination.

This clonotype was observed many times. Its antigen is currently not known. Base qualities are not at hand, and no much larger clone is one base apart. The label giving this sample's treatment or condition can be read as: live attenuated yellow fever vaccine strain. A standard Ficoll-Paque protocol was used to isolate PBMCs from peripheral blood. CD4 and CD8 T-cell fractions were isolated with Dynabeads CD4 and CD8 positive selection kits. TriZol was used to extract RNA from bulk PBMCs, from CD4 and CD8 fractions, and from dextramer-positive and dextramer-negative fractions. The sequences come from CD4+ T cells sorted from PBMCs, collected 45 days after the yellow fever booster vaccination. This chain joins TRBV7-8 to TRBJ2-1, and perhaps TRBD1 as D gene, on 6 matching bases. This receptor was identified in a man aged 30 to 39 who received the YFV17D yellow fever vaccine. The CDR3 is CASSLDRHNEQFF. The DNA is as follows: TGTGCCAGCAGCTTGGACAGACACAATGAGCAGTTCTTC. Supplemented by the reference TRBV7-8 and TRBJ2-1 proteins around the CDR3, the complete variable domain is GAGVSQSPRYKVAKRGQDVALRCDPISGHVSLFWYQQALGQGPEFLTYFQNEAQLDKSGLPSDRFFAERPEGSVSTLKIQRTQQEDSAVYLCASSLDRHNEQFFGPGTRLTVL.